Each of the 12 T cell receptor beta chains below was sequenced from the same sample in a study of patients and donors after allogeneic stem cell transplantation. From the RT-PCR reads, TCRdb called clonotypes with MiXCR, one entry per CDR3 protein. The repertoire consists of about 160,000 distinct CDR3 sequences, with 30% occurring once and the leading ten covering approximately 3.5%. Sample: blood, either unsorted or a sorted T cell fraction (not recorded which). These receptors originate from a human donor who was either an allogeneic HSCT recipient or a stem cell or donor lymphocyte infusion donor (not recorded which). It is not recorded whose cells these are; they may come from a transplant donor.

The DNA of the CDR3 is TGCAGCGTTGAGGCCCTCACTAGTGATGAGCAGTTCTTC. Its protein product is CSVEALTSDEQFF. The rearrangement joins TRBV29-1 to TRBJ2-1; D might be TRBD2 (5 bases). This CDR3 comprises 13 residues. Germline V gives CDR1 SQVTM, CDR2 ANQGSEA. Between the trimmed V and J ends, which lost 3 bases and 8 bases, there was a span of 14 bases.

Concerning this clonotype: In this CDR3 the conserved last residue, phenylalanine or tryptophan, is missing, so a read error is likely. The DNA is left out, because the CDR3 cannot be placed on it with certainty; the CDR3 is given as TCRdb lists it. The chain recombines TRBV21-1 with TRBJ2-1; the table's D call TRBD2 went unverified against the DNA. TRBV21-1 is a documented pseudogene. Counting both end residues, the CDR3 totals 9 amino acids. CDR3 region: CASSKGVSD.

This chain links TRBV10-3 with TRBJ2-7; D possibly corresponds to TRBD2 (6 bases). This CDR3 has 11 residues. Germline CDR1 reads ENHRY; CDR2 reads SYGVKD. V was cut by 8 bases and J by 12 bases, with 17 bases left in between. The CDR3 loop reads CAIGWGDAWYF. CDR3 in DNA: TGTGCCATCGGATGGGGGGACGCCTGGTACTTC.

The J gene is TRBJ1-2, the V gene TRBV29-1, with TRBD1 as a possible D gene (5 bases). This CDR3 spans 14 amino acids. The V gene lost 6 bases and the J gene lost 1 base, with 15 bases spanning the gap. From germline, CDR1 is SQVTM and CDR2 ANQGSEA. This chain's CDR3 is CSVQPTGFNYGYTF. The CDR3 DNA follows: TGCAGCGTCCAACCCACAGGTTTTAACTATGGCTACACCTTC.

This clonotype has a handful of counts. CDR3 bases: TGCGCCAGCAGTGAAGGCGTGCTGGGGACCCAGTACTTC. Translated: CASSEGVLGTQYF. V gene TRBV10-1 combines with J gene TRBJ2-5; D not certain. The CDR3 sequence is 13 residues long. Germline V gene lookup returns CDR1 WNHNN and CDR2 SYGVQD (reference sequence). Trimming cost V 3 bases and J 7 bases, with 12 bases left between them.

This clonotype came up many times. J is TRBJ1-5 and V is TRBV28, with D possibly being TRBD1 (5 bases). The CDR3 runs 14 residues. Germline lookup yields CDR1 MDHEN and CDR2 SYDVKM. V lost 5 bases, J lost 4 bases, and 12 bases lay in between. The DNA for the CDR3 is TGTGCCAGCAGTCTCGGACAAATTAATCAGCCCCAGCATTTT. Translating it yields CASSLGQINQPQHF.

This clonotype was detected a few times. The chain carries TRBV12-3 or TRBV12-4 and TRBJ1-1; perhaps TRBD1 as D (5 bases). Trimming pared 6 bases from V and 4 bases from J, leaving 9 bases between. This CDR3 contains 12 residues. The CDR3 loop reads CASRGHGTEAFF. The CDR3 bases are TGTGCCAGCAGGGGGCACGGCACTGAAGCTTTCTTT.

This clonotype was counted a few times. This chain connects TRBV7-2 to TRBJ2-1, with D unresolved. The CDR3 length is 15 residues. Germline values: CDR1 SGHTA, CDR2 FQGNSA. Trimming took off 1 base at V and 0 bases at J, with 7 bases between the two ends. CDR3 bases: TGTGCCAGCAGCTTAGAGAGTAGCTCCTACAATGAGCAGTTCTTC. Its translation is CASSLESSSYNEQFF.

The rearrangement joins TRBV15 to TRBJ1-2, with 8 bases matching TRBD1. The V and J ends lost 5 bases and 1 base, in that order; junction bases with no gene match: 6. The V gene's germline CDR1 is LNHNV and CDR2 YYDKDF (reference sequence). CDR3 length: 15 amino acids. CDR3 sequence reads: CATSGRQGINYGYTF. The CDR3 DNA follows: TGTGCCACCAGCGGACGACAGGGGATTAACTATGGCTACACCTTC.

This clonotype has just a few counts. This sequence joins TRBV4-1 and TRBJ1-1; no reliable D call. V lost 0 bases, J lost 3 bases, and 11 bases lay in between. Per germline, CDR1 MGHRA and CDR2 YSYEKL. This CDR3 contains 15 residues. CDR3 region: CASSQDSEGYTEAFF. The CDR3 nucleotides are TGCGCCAGCAGCCAAGATAGCGAGGGTTACACTGAAGCTTTCTTT.

The gene calls are TRBV29-1 and TRBJ2-3, with 12 bases fitting TRBD2. The V gene's germline CDR1 is SQVTM and CDR2 ANQGSEA. The CDR3 length is 14 residues. Germline trimming cut 6 bases from V and 11 bases from J; bases unmatched to any gene: 12. The CDR3 DNA is TGCAGCGTATTCAAACTGACTAGCGGGAGATGGCAGTATTTT. Amino acids: CSVFKLTSGRWQYF.

The chain joins TRBV20-1 to TRBJ2-7; D not certain. Germline V gene data show CDR1 as DFQATT and CDR2 as SNEGSKA (reference sequence). Trimming removed 7 bases at V and 5 bases at J, with 12 bases between. The CDR3 sequence is 11 residues long. The DNA for the CDR3 is TGCAGTGTGTCGGGCCGGGACGAGCAGTACTTC. Residues: CSVSGRDEQYF.